This TCR beta chain is from a study of T-cell reconstitution after alpha-beta-depleted transplantation in children. Worth noting for this clonotype: What it recognizes is unknown.

General observations from the study: The origin of high day-60 TCRbeta diversity in some patients lay in surviving recipient T cells and thymic progenitors. The origin of alpha-beta T cells about two months after transplant was reportedly several hundred expanded graft clones. After one year, T-cell counts and TCRbeta diversity mostly came from new T cells.

TCRbeta library preparation incorporated unique molecular identifiers. TCRdb re-derived calls from the PCR reads in MiXCR, one entry per CDR3 protein. Of about 830,000 distinct CDR3 sequences listed, roughly 15% are singletons. Looked up from germline, CDR1 is MGHRA and CDR2 is YSYEKL. This CDR3 has 14 residues. V dropped 2 bases and J dropped 7 bases, with 12 bases sitting between them. The sequences come from PBMCs, mostly from graft donor cells, collected 360 days after TCRalphabeta/CD19-depleted stem cell transplant. The TCR comes from a male patient under 18 who had a stem cell transplant for acute lymphoblastic leukemia, so the T cells may come from the graft donor. The rearrangement links TRBV4-1 to TRBJ2-1; D remains unclear. CDR3 coding DNA: TGCGCCAGCAGCCAACCTATCGAGAGAAATGAGCAGTTCTTC. Protein sequence: CASSQPIERNEQFF.